This record looks at one T cell receptor (beta chain) sequence and its context. Its antigen is as yet unknown. Researchers used genomic DNA as the template to profile TCR beta VDJ and CDR3. One entry per CDR3 protein, called by TCRdb with MiXCR from the reads. This table holds some 160,000 distinct CDR3 sequences, 48% found once. Patients sequenced had flow cytometry evidence of CD8+CD57+ cell expansion. No therapy had been given to the patients at the time of blood sampling. The V and J ends lost 5 bases and 4 bases, in that order; junction bases with no gene match: 6. The CDR3 is 14 residues long. The germline gives CDR1 LNHNV, CDR2 YYDKDF (reference sequence). The sample is drawn from a study of CD8+CD57+ T cells in acquired aplastic anemia. Study information: Sorted CD4+ plus CD8+ cells gave DNA averaging approximately 2.9 ug.

Study outcomes and limitations: Patients and controls had in common twenty-nine CD8+ CDR3 sequences. Patient and control CD8+ Simpson's diversity was not significantly different.

Sequenced: sorted CD4+, CD8+, or CD8+CD57+ T cells (not recorded which) from PBMCs. The rearrangement joins TRBV15 to TRBJ2-5; 8 nucleotides agree with TRBD2. This receptor was obtained from a human donor with aplastic anemia. CDR3 coding DNA: TGTGCCACCAGCTCCCGGGGGGGGCGAGAGACCCAGTACTTC. It yields the protein CATSSRGGRETQYF.